A single sample is the source of the 3 T cell receptor beta chains below, sequenced in a study of post-analysis software for immune sequencing data. Findings and limits, study-wide: Included in a set of several TRBV segments more frequent in patients than controls were TRBV5-6, TRBV5-1 and TRBV20-1.

Unique molecular identifiers were present in the TCR beta cDNA libraries. TCRdb analysed the PCR reads with MiXCR anew, one entry per CDR3 protein. The table has fewer than 900,000 distinct CDR3 sequences, just over 45% seen once. What these receptors recognize is not known. The sequenced sample consisted of blood. Receptors were obtained from a girl aged 10-17 years with multiple sclerosis.

This clonotype is a singleton in its sample. The gene calls are TRBV29-1 and TRBJ1-2, with D possibly matching TRBD1 (6 bases). CDR3 size: 16 residues. Looked up from germline, CDR1 is SQVTM and CDR2 is ANQGSEA. The V and J ends lost 3 bases and 2 bases respectively, with 19 bases between them. CDR3 residues: CSVDRAQTGDNYGYTF. CDR3 nucleotides: TGCAGCGTTGATAGGGCCCAGACAGGAGACAACTATGGCTACACCTTC.

V is TRBV5-1 and J is TRBJ2-5; 7 bases match TRBD1. Germline CDR1 reads SGHRS; CDR2 reads YFSETQ. V lost 6 bases and J lost 2; bases outside the gene matches: 4. The CDR3 loop spans 13 amino acids. This CDR3 reads CASTGDSQETQYF. In nucleotides, the CDR3 is TGCGCCAGCACCGGGGACAGTCAAGAGACCCAGTACTTC.

This sequence joins TRBV24-1 and TRBJ2-5, with 7 bases fitting TRBD2. From germline, CDR1 is KGHDR and CDR2 SFDVKD. V was pared by 0 bases and J by 1 base, with 1 base of the junction left unmatched. This CDR3 comprises 15 residues. The CDR3 loop reads CATSDLASGQETQYF. CDR3 bases: TGTGCCACCAGTGATTTGGCTAGCGGCCAAGAGACCCAGTACTTC.